These 22 T cell receptor beta chains were sequenced from one sample in a study of siplizumab effects on memory and regulatory T cells. Assay used: immunoSEQ multiplex PCR; TCRdb lists only in-frame clones, some missing. The repertoire consists of some 100,000 clones, with about 91% occurring once and the leading ten covering roughly 2.6%. Sequenced sample: CD4+ T cells sorted from blood. These receptors all come from a human donor in good health. Some clones in this sample may be carry-over from other donors' samples.

The chain joins TRBV5-1 to TRBJ2-7; D is unresolved. The CDR3 loop spans 16 amino acids. From germline, CDR1 is SGHRS and CDR2 YFSETQ. Trimming removed 0 bases from V and 0 bases from J, with 13 bases in between. The CDR3 loop reads CASSLAALTSSYEQYF. DNA for the CDR3: TGCGCCAGCAGCTTGGCCGCTCTTACAAGCTCCTACGAGCAGTACTTC.

This sequence joins TRBV30 and TRBJ2-1; possibly TRBD1 or TRBD2 for D (5 bases each). Germline V gives CDR1 GTSNPN, CDR2 SVGIG (reference sequence). This CDR3 has 14 amino acids. V was trimmed by 3 bases and J by 5 bases, leaving 14 bases between them. The CDR3 sequence: CAWSRDVGNNEQFF. The DNA for the CDR3 is TGTGCCTGGAGCCGGGACGTTGGAAACAATGAGCAGTTCTTC.

This clone was detected a few times. The chain links TRBV28 to TRBJ2-5; a possible D gene is TRBD1 (6 bases). Germline assignment: CDR1 MDHEN and CDR2 SYDVKM. V lost 3 bases and J lost 2, with 10 bases in between. The CDR3 spans 14 residues. The CDR3 sequence: CASSFPGVQETQYF. Here the CDR3 DNA reads TGTGCCAGCAGTTTCCCAGGGGTTCAAGAGACCCAGTACTTC.

About this clone: Its ends do not fully match the called genes, so a read error is possible. This rearrangement joins TRBV5-1 to TRBJ2-5; 12 bases are a match to TRBD1. Germline assignment: CDR1 SGHRS and CDR2 YFSETQ. This CDR3 is 16 amino acids long. The CDR3 sequence is CASSLEGQGAQVTQYF. The CDR3, as DNA: TGCGCCAGCAGCTTGGAGGGACAGGGGGCGCAAGTGACCCAGTACTTC. Full variable domain (outside the CDR3, taken from reference TRBV5-1 and TRBJ2-5): KAGVTQTPRYLIKTRGQQVTLSCSPISGHRSVSWYQQTPGQGLQFLFEYFSETQRNKGNFPGRFSGRQFSNSRSEMNVSTLELGDSALYLCASSLEGQGAQVTQYFGPGTRLLVL.

This clone was recorded only once. The genes are TRBV7-2 and TRBJ2-7, with 7 bases that match TRBD2. The length of the CDR3 is 16 residues. Per germline, CDR1 SGHTA and CDR2 FQGNSA. J lost 1 base, V lost 0 bases, and 6 bases had no gene match. In nucleotides, the CDR3 is TGTGCCAGCAGCTTAGCGGGAGGGGAGCTTTCCTACGAGCAGTACTTC. This encodes CASSLAGGELSYEQYF.

This clone was seen only once. V usage is TRBV5-6 and J usage is TRBJ1-1; no clear D. With 0 bases removed from V and 7 bases from J, the gap between germline ends came to 4 bases. CDR1 is SGHDT, CDR2 YYEEEE, per germline. The CDR3 runs 11 residues. The CDR3 reads CASSLAGEAFF. In DNA, the CDR3 is TGTGCCAGCAGCTTGGCGGGTGAAGCTTTCTTT.

The CDR3 DNA reads as TGTGCCAGCAGCTTGGATCCGACTAGGGACGAGCAGTACTTC. As protein: CASSLDPTRDEQYF. The V call is TRBV5-4, the J call TRBJ2-7, with D tentatively TRBD2 (6 bases). Between the trimmed V and J ends, which lost 0 bases and 5 bases, there was a span of 12 bases. The CDR3 length is 14 residues. Germline V gene data show CDR1 as SGHNT and CDR2 as YYREEE (reference sequence).

The V and J genes are TRBV6-6 and TRBJ1-2, with 7 bases aligning to TRBD1. Trimming at V came to 6 bases and at J to 4 bases, leaving 5 bases not matched to a gene. The CDR3 sequence is 13 residues long. The germline gives CDR1 MNHNY, CDR2 SVGAGI (reference sequence). The CDR3 DNA sequence: TGTGCCAGCAGCCGACAGGGTACCTATGGCTACACCTTC. Protein sequence: CASSRQGTYGYTF.

The chain uses TRBV18 and TRBJ1-3; 7 bases align to TRBD1. V lost 4 bases, J lost 9 bases, and 21 bases stayed unmatched. Germline-derived CDR1 and CDR2 are KGHSH and LQKENI. The CDR3 sequence is 18 residues long. CDR3 residues: CASSRNSLPGQSGGTIYF. The CDR3 DNA reads as TGTGCCAGCTCACGCAACTCACTACCGGGACAGTCTGGAGGCACCATATATTTT.

The chain couples TRBV28 to TRBJ1-5; D is unclear. The germline CDR1 and CDR2 sequences are MDHEN and SYDVKM. The CDR3 runs 15 residues. V was cut by 5 bases and J by 0 bases, with 11 bases left in between. The CDR3 region is CASSQQRNSNQPQHF. The DNA for the CDR3 is TGTGCCAGCAGTCAACAACGAAATAGCAATCAGCCCCAGCATTTT.

The rearrangement uses TRBV2 and TRBJ2-3; TRBD2 is a possible D gene (6 bases). The germline V gene encodes CDR1 SNHLY and CDR2 FYNNEI. The CDR3 spans 15 residues. With 6 bases removed from V and 0 bases from J, the gap between germline ends came to 13 bases. The CDR3 bases are TGTGCCAGCAGGTTTAGTAGCGGAAGCACAGATACGCAGTATTTT. Protein product: CASRFSSGSTDTQYF.

CDR3 bases: TGTGCCAGCAGCCTAACAGGTGGGTCGGGGAATGAGCAGTTCTTC. As protein: CASSLTGGSGNEQFF. The chain uses TRBV11-2 and TRBJ2-1; the D call may be TRBD1 or TRBD2 (5 bases each). CDR1 is SGHAT and CDR2 is FQNNGV in the germline V gene. The length of the CDR3 is 15 residues. V was trimmed by 5 bases and J by 7 bases, leaving 18 bases between them.

The chain is built from TRBV5-1 and TRBJ2-7, with TRBD2 matching 7 bases. CDR1 is SGHRS, CDR2 YFSETQ, per germline. Losses at the gene ends were 0 bases for V and 7 bases for J; bases not matched to a gene: 7. The CDR3 has 14 residues. The CDR3 DNA follows: TGCGCCAGCAGCTTGGGGGACTACCCCTCTGAGCAGTACTTC. Protein product: CASSLGDYPSEQYF.

This sequence joins TRBV6-1 and TRBJ2-7; D remains unclear. The CDR3 is made up of 11 amino acids. Trimming took off 2 bases at V and 2 bases at J, with 1 base between the two ends. The germline V gene encodes CDR1 MNHNS and CDR2 SASEGT. The CDR3 DNA follows: TGTGCCAGCAGTGAACCCTACGAGCAGTACTTC. Protein: CASSEPYEQYF.

The chain is built from TRBV4-2 and TRBJ2-3, with D possibly being TRBD1 (5 bases). Per germline, CDR1 LGHNA and CDR2 YNFKEQ. The CDR3 length is 14 residues. The V and J ends lost 4 bases and 2 bases respectively, with 10 bases between them. CDR3 residues: CASSPSDNTDTQYF. CDR3 DNA: TGTGCCAGCAGCCCCTCGGACAACACAGATACGCAGTATTTT.

V usage is TRBV19 and J usage is TRBJ2-3; the match to TRBD2 covers 16 bases. Trimming took 5 bases from V and 3 from J; bases not matched to a gene: 8. CDR3 length: 18 residues. Germline loops: CDR1 LNHDA, CDR2 SQIVND (reference sequence). The CDR3, as DNA: TGTGCCAGTAGTCCTAGAGGGACTAGCGGGAGGGGTACAGATACGCAGTATTTT. Translation gives CASSPRGTSGRGTDTQYF.

This clone was detected a few times. The chain is built from TRBV13 and TRBJ1-1; possible D gene TRBD1, 5 bases. The germline V and J ends were trimmed by 4 bases and 11 bases, with 17 bases remaining between them. CDR3 length: 13 amino acids. Germline loops: CDR1 PRHDT, CDR2 FYEKMQ (reference sequence). The CDR3 spells CASSYAQGKRAFF. The DNA of the CDR3 is TGTGCCAGCAGCTACGCTCAGGGTAAGCGGGCTTTCTTT.

The chain links TRBV14 to TRBJ2-7; 7 bases fit TRBD2. V gave up 0 bases and J gave up 2 bases; unmatched junction bases: 16. The CDR3 extends over 19 amino acids. Germline V gene data show CDR1 as SGHDN and CDR2 as FVKESK. The CDR3 loop reads CASSQDPGVASGRPYEQYF. The CDR3 region has the DNA TGTGCCAGCAGCCAAGATCCCGGGGTGGCTAGCGGAAGACCCTACGAGCAGTACTTC.

V is TRBV2 and J is TRBJ2-2; D gene uncertain. The germline CDR1 and CDR2 sequences are SNHLY and FYNNEI. The CDR3 contains 15 residues. V gave up 3 bases and J gave up 1 base, with 9 bases separating them. As DNA, the CDR3 is TGTGCCAGCAGTGACCCCGACCGGAACACCGGGGAGCTGTTTTTT. It codes for CASSDPDRNTGELFF.

This rearrangement joins TRBV10-3 to TRBJ2-4; D perhaps matches TRBD2 (6 bases). V shed 0 bases and J shed 8 bases, with 17 bases lying between them. From germline, CDR1 is ENHRY and CDR2 SYGVKD. This CDR3 is built from 16 residues. The CDR3 DNA reads as TGTGCCATCAGTGAGTCATTAGCGGCGCTCAAGGACATTCAGTACTTC. It specifies CAISESLAALKDIQYF.

This chain uses TRBV7-9 with TRBJ1-1, with D tentatively TRBD1 (6 bases). The V gene lost 6 bases and the J gene lost 3 bases, with 14 bases spanning the gap. CDR1 SEHNR and CDR2 FQNEAQ come from the germline V gene (reference sequence). The CDR3 runs 14 residues. CDR3 region: CASRLYREDTEAFF. The CDR3 DNA reads as TGTGCCAGCAGACTATACAGGGAGGACACTGAAGCTTTCTTT.

The DNA for the CDR3 is TGTGCCAGCAGCTTAGTATCGGTGGAGACCCAGTACTTC. Protein: CASSLVSVETQYF. The chain links TRBV5-4 to TRBJ2-5; no clear D. V dropped 2 bases and J dropped 5 bases, with 10 bases sitting between them. Per germline, CDR1 SGHNT and CDR2 YYREEE (reference sequence). This CDR3 contains 13 residues.